This T cell receptor beta chain came from a study of T cell repertoires in cytomegalovirus infection. Study overall: TCR beta signatures that were public indicated CMV infection and matching HLA type. Notes on the study in general: HLA-C-restricted CMV-specific TCR beta clonotypes were dominant in the ex vivo response.

TCRdb re-called the reads through MiXCR, storing one row per CDR3 protein. The sample shows roughly 600,000 distinct CDR3 sequences, 20% to 25% of them seen only once. From germline, CDR1 is MNHNS and CDR2 SASEGT. Trimming shortened V by 6 bases and J by 0 bases, and 12 bases separated the two germline ends. The CDR3 is made up of 15 amino acids. Points on this clonotype: Its antigen remains unidentified.

The sample taken for sequencing was CD8+ T cells from PBMCs. The chain carries TRBV6-1 and TRBJ1-5; D possibly corresponds to TRBD1 (6 bases). The TCR was taken from a human donor in good health (CMV status not recorded). Some clones in this sample may be carry-over from other donors' samples. CDR3 DNA: TGTGCCAGCAGGAAGGACAGCTATAGCAATCAGCCCCAGCATTTT. Translated, it gives CASRKDSYSNQPQHF.